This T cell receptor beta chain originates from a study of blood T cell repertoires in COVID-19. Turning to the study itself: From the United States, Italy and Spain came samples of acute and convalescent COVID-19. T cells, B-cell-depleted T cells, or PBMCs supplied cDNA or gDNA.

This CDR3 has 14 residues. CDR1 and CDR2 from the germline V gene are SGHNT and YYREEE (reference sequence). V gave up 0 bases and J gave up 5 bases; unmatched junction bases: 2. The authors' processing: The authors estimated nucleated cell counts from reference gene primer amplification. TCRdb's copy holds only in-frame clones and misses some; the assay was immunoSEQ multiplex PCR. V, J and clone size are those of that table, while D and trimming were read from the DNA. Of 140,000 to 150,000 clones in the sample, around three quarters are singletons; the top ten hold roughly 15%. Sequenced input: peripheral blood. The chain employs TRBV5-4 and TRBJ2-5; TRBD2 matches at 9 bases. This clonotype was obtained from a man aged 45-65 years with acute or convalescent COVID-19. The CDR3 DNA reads TGTGCCAGCAGCTTGGGCACTAGCGGGGAGACCCAGTACTTC. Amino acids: CASSLGTSGETQYF.